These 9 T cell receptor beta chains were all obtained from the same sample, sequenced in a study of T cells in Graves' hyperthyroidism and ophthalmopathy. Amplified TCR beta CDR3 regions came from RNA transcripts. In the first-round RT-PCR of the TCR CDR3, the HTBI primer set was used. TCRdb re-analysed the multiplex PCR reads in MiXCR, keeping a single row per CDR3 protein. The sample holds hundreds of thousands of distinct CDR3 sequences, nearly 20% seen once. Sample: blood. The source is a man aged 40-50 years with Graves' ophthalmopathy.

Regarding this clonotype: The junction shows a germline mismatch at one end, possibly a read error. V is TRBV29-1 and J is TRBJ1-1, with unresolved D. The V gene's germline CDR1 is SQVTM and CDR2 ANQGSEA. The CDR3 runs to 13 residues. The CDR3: CSVVRGLNIEAFF. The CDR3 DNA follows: TGCAGCGTTGTCAGAGGGTTGAACATTGAAGCTTTCTTT.

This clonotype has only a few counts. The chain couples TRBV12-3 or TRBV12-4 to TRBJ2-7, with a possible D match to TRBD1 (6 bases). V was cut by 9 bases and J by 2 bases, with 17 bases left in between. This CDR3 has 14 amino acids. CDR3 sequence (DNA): TGTGCCAGTCAGGGGCTAGCCGATACCTACGAGCAGTACTTC. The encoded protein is CASQGLADTYEQYF.

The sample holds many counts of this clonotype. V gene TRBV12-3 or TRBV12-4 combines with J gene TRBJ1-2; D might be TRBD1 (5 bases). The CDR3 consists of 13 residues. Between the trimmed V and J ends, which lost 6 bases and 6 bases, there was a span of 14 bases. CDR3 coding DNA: TGTGCCAGCAGGACTGACACGGGGGATGGCTACACCTTC. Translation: CASRTDTGDGYTF.

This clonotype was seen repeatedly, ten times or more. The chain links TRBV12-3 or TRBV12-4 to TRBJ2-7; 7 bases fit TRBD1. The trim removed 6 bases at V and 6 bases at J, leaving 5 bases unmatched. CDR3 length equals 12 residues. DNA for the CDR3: TGTGCCAGCAGCCCGACAGGGTTCGAGCAGTACTTC. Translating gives CASSPTGFEQYF.

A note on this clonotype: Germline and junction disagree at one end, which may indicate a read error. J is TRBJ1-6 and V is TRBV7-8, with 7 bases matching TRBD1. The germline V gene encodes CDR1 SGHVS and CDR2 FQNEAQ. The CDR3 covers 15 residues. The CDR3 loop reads CASSLAHRGRSPPHF. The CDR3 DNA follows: TGTGCCAGCAGCTTAGCGCACAGGGGTCGGTCACCCCCCCACTTT.

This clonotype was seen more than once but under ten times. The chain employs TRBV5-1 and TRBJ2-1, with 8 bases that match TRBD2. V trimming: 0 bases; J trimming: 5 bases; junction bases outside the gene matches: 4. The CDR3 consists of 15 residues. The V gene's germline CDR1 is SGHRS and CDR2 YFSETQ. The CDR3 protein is CASSLVSGSNNEQFF. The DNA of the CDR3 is TGCGCCAGCAGCTTGGTCAGCGGGAGCAACAATGAGCAGTTCTTC. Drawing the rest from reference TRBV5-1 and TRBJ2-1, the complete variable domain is KAGVTQTPRYLIKTRGQQVTLSCSPISGHRSVSWYQQTPGQGLQFLFEYFSETQRNKGNFPGRFSGRQFSNSRSEMNVSTLELGDSALYLCASSLVSGSNNEQFFGPGTRLTVL.

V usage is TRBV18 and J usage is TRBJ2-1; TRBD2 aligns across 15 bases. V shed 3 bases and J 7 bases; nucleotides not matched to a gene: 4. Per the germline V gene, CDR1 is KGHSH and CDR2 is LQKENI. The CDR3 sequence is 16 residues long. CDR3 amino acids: CASSPPGLAGGNEQFF. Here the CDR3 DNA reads TGTGCCAGCTCACCTCCGGGACTAGCGGGAGGAAATGAGCAGTTCTTC.

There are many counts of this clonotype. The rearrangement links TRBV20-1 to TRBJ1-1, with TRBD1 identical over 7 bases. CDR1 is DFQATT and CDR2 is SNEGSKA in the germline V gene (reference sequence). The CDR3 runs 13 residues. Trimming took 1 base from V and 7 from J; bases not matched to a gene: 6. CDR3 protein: CSARGRGLVEAFF. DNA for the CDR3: TGCAGTGCTAGAGGTAGGGGGCTGGTTGAAGCTTTCTTT.

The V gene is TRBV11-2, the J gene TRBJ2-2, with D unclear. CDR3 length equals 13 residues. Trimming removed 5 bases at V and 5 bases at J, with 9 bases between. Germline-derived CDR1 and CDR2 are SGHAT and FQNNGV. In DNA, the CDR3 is TGTGCCAGCAGCGCTCGTAGAACCGGGGAGCTGTTTTTT. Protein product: CASSARRTGELFF.